This TCR beta chain was profiled in a study of vaccination and CD4 T cells after COVID-19 (dated by TCRdb to the early 2020s). Notes on the research overall: The convalescent cohort comprised six males and four females, including two Hispanic individuals, seven Caucasians, two Asians and one multiracial person. Participants received two doses of either the Pfizer-BioNTech BNT162b2 vaccine (n=8) or the Moderna mRNA-1273 vaccine (n=2). Post-COVID blood samples were collected from convalescent patients a median of around 96 days after diagnosis, with a range of roughly 30 to 161 days. Post-vaccine blood samples were obtained a median of approximately 74 days after the second vaccine dose, with a range of roughly 13 to 250 days. Culture stimuli were overlapping spike peptide pools from SARS-CoV-2 and from the common cold coronaviruses HCoV-NL63, HCoV-OC43 and HCoV-229E. Control cultures received a CEFX viral epitope pool as the positive control, an HIV-1 Nef peptide pool as the negative control, or no peptide. The spike-specific CD4+ TCR repertoire was compared before and after mRNA vaccination in over 9 COVID-19 convalescent patients and a handful of infection-naive healthy vaccine recipients. In an earlier paper using these donors, memory CD4+ T cell crossreactivity between SARS-CoV-2 and common cold coronavirus spike proteins was assessed at the TCR clonotype level.

V is clipped by 6 bases and J by 3 bases, and the sequence between their germline boundaries is 12 bases long. As encoded in the germline V gene, CDR1 is SNHLY while CDR2 is FYNNEI. Its CDR3 holds 15 amino acids, cysteine through phenylalanine. Just the 45-base CDR3 DNA is kept, in frame starting at base 1. The label giving this sample's treatment or condition can be read as: roughly ten-day PBMC culture with coronavirus spike peptide pools or control peptides (ViraFEST assay). CD4+ T cells from unexposed donors were collected before the COVID-19 pandemic (2011-2018). The study used the ViraFEST assay, which expanded antigen-specific T cells with peptide pools and then identified expanded clonotypes by TCR sequencing. Approximately 2.1 million PBMCs per well were cultured in IMDM with approximately 5.2% human AB serum and 7.5 to 10 IU/ml IL-2, plus 10 ug/ml peptide pools. Half of the culture medium was replaced with fresh IL-2-containing medium on days 3 and 7. CD4+ T cells were isolated after roughly 10 days of culture through negative selection using the EasySep CD4+ T cell isolation kit. Unexposed donor CD4+ T cells were tested for reactivity to SARS-CoV-2 S and N and four common cold coronavirus spike pools, as cell number allowed. PBMCs were separated from whole blood using Ficoll-Paque Plus gradient centrifugation and then either used fresh or cryopreserved at -140C. Triplicate wells were generally used for each culture condition. The leukapheresis product for the unexposed donors was obtained through commercial purchase.

The paper as a whole reports these results and caveats: Nearly all vaccine-specific clones in convalescent patients (304 of 307) were mono-reactive for SARS-CoV-2 spike rather than cross-reactive with common cold coronaviruses. In convalescent patients, a median roughly 86% of post-vaccine SARS-CoV-2-reactive clones were detected only after vaccination, suggesting vaccine-specific priming. The study included relatively few convalescent patients and did not analyze early timepoints after natural infection. An increase in the median number of SARS-CoV-2-reactive clonotypes from 21 after infection to approximately 41 after vaccination was observed, but the change was not found to be significant.

This clonotype was counted between two and nine times. This receptor's antigen is unknown. Base qualities are not at hand, and no much larger clone is one base apart. The library was built by means of PCR. At the Johns Hopkins FTIC core, DNA from the cultured CD4+ T cells underwent TCR sequencing with the Oncomine TCR Beta short-read assay. Genomic DNA was extracted from the cultured CD4+ T cells with the QIAamp micro DNA kit. Oncomine TCR Beta libraries made from cultured CD4+ T cells were pooled using unique dual indexes and sequenced on an Illumina iSeq 100. The authors' pipeline ran thus. Non-productive sequences were removed, and CDR3s not starting with C, not ending with F or W, or shorter than 7 amino acids were discarded. Antigen-specific clonotypes were identified with the MANAFEST web application by comparing peptide-stimulated wells with reference and other culture wells. An FDR below 0.05, an odds ratio above 5, and a productive frequency above 0.1% in at least two of three replicate wells were required for clones to be considered positive. A clonotype was classed as cross-reactive if the clonotype showed significant expansion both in SARS-CoV-2 spike wells and in at least one common cold coronavirus spike condition. Similarity between CDR3 sequences was evaluated in R version 3.6.1 using Levenshtein distances (stringdist) and unrooted phylogenetic trees (ape). TCRdb reanalyzed the raw reads on its own, using fastp at Q25 for trimming and MiXCR for clone calling, and kept in-frame beta chains. Rows with one shared CDR3 protein collapse into an entry with the most common genes and DNA. In this record, the V and J calls reflect TCRdb's handling and not the investigators' own analysis. This sample is represented by 8,000 to 10,000 distinct CDR3 sequences; 35% of them were singletons. The ten largest clones take up roughly a quarter of the sample.

The chain employs TRBV2 and TRBJ1-6, with a weak D call of TRBD1 (6 bases match). Sequenced input: CD4+ T cells from blood, cultured in vitro. The origin of this receptor is a human donor in good health. The CDR3 region has the sequence CASRDTDSYNSPLHF. The DNA is as follows: TGTGCCAGCAGGGACACGGACAGCTATAATTCACCCCTCCACTTT.